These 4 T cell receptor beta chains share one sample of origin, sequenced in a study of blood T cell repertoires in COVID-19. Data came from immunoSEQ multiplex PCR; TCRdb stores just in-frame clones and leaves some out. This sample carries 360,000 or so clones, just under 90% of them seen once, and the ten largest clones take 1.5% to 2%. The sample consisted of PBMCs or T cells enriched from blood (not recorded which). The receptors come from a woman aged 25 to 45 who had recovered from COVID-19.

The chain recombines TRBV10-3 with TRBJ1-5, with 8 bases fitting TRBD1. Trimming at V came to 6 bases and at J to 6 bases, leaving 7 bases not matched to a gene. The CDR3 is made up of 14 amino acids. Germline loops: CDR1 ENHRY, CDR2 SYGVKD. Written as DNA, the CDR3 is TGTGCCATCAGAAAGACAGGGGATGGTCAGCCCCAGCATTTT. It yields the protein CAIRKTGDGQPQHF.

In DNA form, the CDR3 reads TGTGCCAGCTCACCAAATCAGAGGGCCCATCAGCCCCAGCATTTT. This codes for CASSPNQRAHQPQHF. The chain is built from TRBV18 and TRBJ1-5; D not certain. The germline V and J ends were trimmed by 2 bases and 5 bases, with 13 bases remaining between them. The CDR3 runs to 15 residues. Germline V gives CDR1 KGHSH, CDR2 LQKENI.

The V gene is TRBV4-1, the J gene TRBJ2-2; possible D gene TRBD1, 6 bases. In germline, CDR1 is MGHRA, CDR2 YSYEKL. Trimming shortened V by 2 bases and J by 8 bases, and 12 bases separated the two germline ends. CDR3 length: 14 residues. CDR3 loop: CASSQRTEWGELFF. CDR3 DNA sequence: TGCGCCAGCAGCCAAAGGACAGAGTGGGGGGAGCTGTTTTTT.

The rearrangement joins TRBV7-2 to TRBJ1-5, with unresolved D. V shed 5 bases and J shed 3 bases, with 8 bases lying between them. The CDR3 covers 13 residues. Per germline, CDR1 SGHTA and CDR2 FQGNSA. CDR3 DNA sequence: TGTGCCAGCAGCAGCATAACCAATCAGCCCCAGCATTTT. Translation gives CASSSITNQPQHF.